One T cell receptor beta chain is described in this entry. The CDR3 extends over 13 amino acids. Germline CDR1 reads GTSNPN; CDR2 reads SVGIG (reference sequence). The V gene lost 2 bases and the J gene lost 5 bases, with 12 bases spanning the gap. In the authors' workflow: Estimation of nucleated cell counts relied on the amplification of reference gene primers. TCRdb's table, derived via immunoSEQ multiplex PCR, lists solely in-frame clones and lacks some. V, J and clone size are those of that table, while D and trimming were read from the DNA. This table has about 190,000 clones, about 85% appearing once. The data derive from a study of blood T cell repertoires in COVID-19. The overall study: There were acute and convalescent COVID-19 samples, and they came from the United States, Italy and Spain. Sources were T cells, B-cell-depleted T cells, or PBMCs; the material itself was cDNA or gDNA.

Sequencing was carried out using peripheral blood. This sequence originates from a man aged 25 to 40 with acute or convalescent COVID-19. The chain couples TRBV30 to TRBJ1-2, with D tentatively TRBD1 (6 bases). The CDR3: CAWSRGDTYGYTF. CDR3 sequence (DNA): TGTGCCTGGAGTAGAGGGGACACTTATGGCTACACCTTC.